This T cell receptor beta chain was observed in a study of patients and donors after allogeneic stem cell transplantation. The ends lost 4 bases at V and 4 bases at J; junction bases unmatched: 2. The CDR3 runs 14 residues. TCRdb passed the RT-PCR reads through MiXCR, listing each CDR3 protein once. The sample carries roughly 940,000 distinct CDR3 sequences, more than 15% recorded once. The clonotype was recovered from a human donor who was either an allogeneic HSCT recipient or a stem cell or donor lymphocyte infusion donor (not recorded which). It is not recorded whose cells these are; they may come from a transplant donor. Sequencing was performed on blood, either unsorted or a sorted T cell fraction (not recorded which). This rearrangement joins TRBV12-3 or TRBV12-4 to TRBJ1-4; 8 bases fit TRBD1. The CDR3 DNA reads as TGTGCCAGCAGTTACGGACAGGGTAATGAAAAACTGTTTTTT. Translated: CASSYGQGNEKLFF.